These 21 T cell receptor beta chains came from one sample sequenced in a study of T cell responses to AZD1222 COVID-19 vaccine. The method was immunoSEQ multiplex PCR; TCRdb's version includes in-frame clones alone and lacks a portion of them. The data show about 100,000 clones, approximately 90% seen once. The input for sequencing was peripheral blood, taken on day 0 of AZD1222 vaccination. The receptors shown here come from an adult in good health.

The CDR3, as DNA: TGTGCCAGTAGTATTGGTCCAAGCTATGGCTACACCTTC. Its translation: CASSIGPSYGYTF. This chain uses TRBV19 with TRBJ1-2; D is unclear. Germline values: CDR1 LNHDA, CDR2 SQIVND (reference sequence). Trimming left V 3 bases short and J 4 bases short, with 9 bases between. The CDR3 spans 13 residues.

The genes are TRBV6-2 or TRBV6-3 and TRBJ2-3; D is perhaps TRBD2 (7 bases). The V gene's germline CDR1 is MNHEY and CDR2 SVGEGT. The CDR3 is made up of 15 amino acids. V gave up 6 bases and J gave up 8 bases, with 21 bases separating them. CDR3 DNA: TGTGCCAGCAGCAAGCGGGACACCGGGCTTGGTACGCAGTATTTT. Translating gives CASSKRDTGLGTQYF.

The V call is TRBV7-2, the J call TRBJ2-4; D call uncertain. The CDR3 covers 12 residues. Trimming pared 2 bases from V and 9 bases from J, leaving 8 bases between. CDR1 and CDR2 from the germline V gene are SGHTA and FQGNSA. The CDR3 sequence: CASSLMDGIQYF. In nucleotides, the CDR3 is TGTGCCAGCAGCTTAATGGACGGCATTCAGTACTTC.

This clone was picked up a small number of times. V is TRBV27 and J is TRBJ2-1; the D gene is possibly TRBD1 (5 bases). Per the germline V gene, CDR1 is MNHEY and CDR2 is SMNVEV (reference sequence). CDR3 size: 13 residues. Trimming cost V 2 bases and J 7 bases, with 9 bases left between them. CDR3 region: CASSLPQGNEQFF. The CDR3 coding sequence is TGTGCCAGCAGTTTACCTCAGGGTAATGAGCAGTTCTTC.

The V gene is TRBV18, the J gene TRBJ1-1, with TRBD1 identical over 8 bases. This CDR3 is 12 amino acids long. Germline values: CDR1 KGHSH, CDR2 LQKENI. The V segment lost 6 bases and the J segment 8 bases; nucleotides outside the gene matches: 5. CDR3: CASSQDREEAFF. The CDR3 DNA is TGTGCCAGCTCGCAGGACAGGGAAGAAGCTTTCTTT.

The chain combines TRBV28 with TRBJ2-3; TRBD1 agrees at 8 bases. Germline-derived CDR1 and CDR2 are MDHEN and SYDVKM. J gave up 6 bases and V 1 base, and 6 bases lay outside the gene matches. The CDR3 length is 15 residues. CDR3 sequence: CASSLSGTGSDTQYF. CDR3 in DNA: TGTGCCAGCAGTTTATCCGGGACAGGCTCCGATACGCAGTATTTT.

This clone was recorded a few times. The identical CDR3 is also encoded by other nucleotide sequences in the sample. DNA for the CDR3: TGTGCCAGTAGTATGCTCTACAGGGTCGGGAATGGCTACACCTTC. Its protein is CASSMLYRVGNGYTF. The V and J genes are TRBV19 and TRBJ1-2, with TRBD1 as a possible D gene (6 bases). With 3 bases removed from V and 6 bases from J, the gap between germline ends came to 17 bases. This CDR3 is 15 amino acids long. In germline, CDR1 is LNHDA, CDR2 SQIVND (reference sequence).

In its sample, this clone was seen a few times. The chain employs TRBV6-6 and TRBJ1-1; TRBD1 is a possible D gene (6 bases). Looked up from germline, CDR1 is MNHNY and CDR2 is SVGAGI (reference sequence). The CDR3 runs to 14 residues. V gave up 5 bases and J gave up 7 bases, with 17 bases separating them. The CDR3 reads CASSGQGSRSEAFF. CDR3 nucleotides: TGTGCCAGCAGTGGTCAGGGGAGTCGGAGTGAAGCTTTCTTT.

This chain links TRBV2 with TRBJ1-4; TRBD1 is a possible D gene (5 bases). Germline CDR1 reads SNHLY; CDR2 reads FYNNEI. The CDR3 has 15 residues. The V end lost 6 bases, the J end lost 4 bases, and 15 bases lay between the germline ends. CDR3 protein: CASRTRDLSNEKLFF. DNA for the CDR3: TGTGCCAGCAGAACCCGGGACTTAAGTAATGAAAAACTGTTTTTT.

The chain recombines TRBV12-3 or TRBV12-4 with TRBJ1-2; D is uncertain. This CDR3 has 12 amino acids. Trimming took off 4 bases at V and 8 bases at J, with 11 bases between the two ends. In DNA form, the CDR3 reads TGTGCCAGCAGTTCGGACTTGGAAGGCTACACCTTC. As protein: CASSSDLEGYTF.

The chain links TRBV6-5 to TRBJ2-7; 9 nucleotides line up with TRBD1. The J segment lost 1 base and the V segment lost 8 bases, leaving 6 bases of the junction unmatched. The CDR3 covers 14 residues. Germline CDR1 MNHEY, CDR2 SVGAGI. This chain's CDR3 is CASARDRASYEQYF. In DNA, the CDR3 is TGTGCCAGCGCCCGGGACAGGGCATCCTACGAGCAGTACTTC.

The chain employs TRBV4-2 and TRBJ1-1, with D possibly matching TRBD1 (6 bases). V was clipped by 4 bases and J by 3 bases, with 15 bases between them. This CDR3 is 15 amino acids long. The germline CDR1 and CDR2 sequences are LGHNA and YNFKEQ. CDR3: CASSRGGGRDTEAFF. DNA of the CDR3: TGTGCCAGCAGCCGAGGGGGGGGTCGGGACACTGAAGCTTTCTTT.

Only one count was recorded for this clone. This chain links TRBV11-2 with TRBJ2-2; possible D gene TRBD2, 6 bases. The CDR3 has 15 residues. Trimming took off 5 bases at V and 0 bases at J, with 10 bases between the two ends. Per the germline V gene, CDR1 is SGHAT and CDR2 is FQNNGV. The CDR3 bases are TGTGCCAGCAGCCTCCTAGCGTCGAACACCGGGGAGCTGTTTTTT. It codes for CASSLLASNTGELFF.

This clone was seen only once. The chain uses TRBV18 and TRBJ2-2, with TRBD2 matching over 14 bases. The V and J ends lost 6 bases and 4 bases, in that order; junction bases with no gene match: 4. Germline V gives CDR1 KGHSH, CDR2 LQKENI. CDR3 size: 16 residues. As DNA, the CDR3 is TGTGCCAGCTCCCACGGGACTAGCGGGGGCACCGGGGAGCTGTTTTTT. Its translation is CASSHGTSGGTGELFF.

The CDR3 DNA is TGTGCCAGCAGTTACTCGGGGGGCCGGAATCAGCCCCAGCATTTT. Encoded protein: CASSYSGGRNQPQHF. The chain has TRBV6-5 and TRBJ1-5; a weak D match, TRBD1 (6 bases). The CDR3 runs 15 residues. V gave up 0 bases and J gave up 4 bases, with 10 bases separating them. Germline assignment: CDR1 MNHEY and CDR2 SVGAGI.

CDR3 amino acids: CASSYLTGGYGYTF. CDR3 DNA sequence: TGTGCCAGCAGTTATTTGACAGGGGGCTACGGCTACACCTTC. The chain links TRBV6-2 or TRBV6-3 to TRBJ1-2; 10 bases map to TRBD1. Germline loops: CDR1 MNHEY, CDR2 SVGEGT. J lost 8 bases, V lost 3 bases, and 6 bases had no gene match. This CDR3 has 14 amino acids.

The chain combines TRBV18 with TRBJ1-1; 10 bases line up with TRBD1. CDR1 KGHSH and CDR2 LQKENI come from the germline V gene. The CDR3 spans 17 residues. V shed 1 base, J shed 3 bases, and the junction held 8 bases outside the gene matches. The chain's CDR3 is CASSPLSPGQGHTEAFF. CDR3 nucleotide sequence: TGTGCCAGCTCACCACTCTCGCCGGGACAGGGGCACACTGAAGCTTTCTTT.

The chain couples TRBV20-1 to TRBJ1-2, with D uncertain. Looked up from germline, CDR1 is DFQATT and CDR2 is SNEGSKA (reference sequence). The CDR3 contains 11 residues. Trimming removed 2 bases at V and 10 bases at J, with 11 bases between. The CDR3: CSARSRTPYTF. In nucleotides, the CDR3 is TGCAGTGCTAGATCCCGGACTCCCTACACCTTC.

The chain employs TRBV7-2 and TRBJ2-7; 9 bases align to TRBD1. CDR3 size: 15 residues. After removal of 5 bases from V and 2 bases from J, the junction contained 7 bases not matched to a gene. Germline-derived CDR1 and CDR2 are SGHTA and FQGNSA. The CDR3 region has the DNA TGTGCCAGCAGCCGGGGACAGGGAGTCCCCTACGAGCAGTACTTC. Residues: CASSRGQGVPYEQYF.

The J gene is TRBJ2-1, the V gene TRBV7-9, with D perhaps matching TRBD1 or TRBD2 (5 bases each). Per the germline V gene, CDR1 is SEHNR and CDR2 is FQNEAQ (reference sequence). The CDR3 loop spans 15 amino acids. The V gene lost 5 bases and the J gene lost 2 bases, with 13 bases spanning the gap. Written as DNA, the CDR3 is TGTGCCAGCAGCCCCCGAGGGGTCGCCTACAATGAGCAGTTCTTC. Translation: CASSPRGVAYNEQFF. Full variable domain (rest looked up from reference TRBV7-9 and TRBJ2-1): DTGVSQNPRHKITKRGQNVTFRCDPISEHNRLYWYRQTLGQGPEFLTYFQNEAQLEKSRLLSDRFSAERPKGSFSTLEIQRTEQGDSAMYLCASSPRGVAYNEQFFGPGTRLTVL.

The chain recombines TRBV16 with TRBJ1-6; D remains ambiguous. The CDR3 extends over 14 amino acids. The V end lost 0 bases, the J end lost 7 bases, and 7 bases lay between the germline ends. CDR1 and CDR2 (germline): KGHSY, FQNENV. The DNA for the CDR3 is TGTGCCAGCAGCCAATCTCCGCGGAATTCACCCCTCCACTTT. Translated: CASSQSPRNSPLHF.